Included here is one T cell receptor (beta chain) sequence, with context. The sample belongs to a study of shared clonotypes between healthy human individuals. Study-wide context: Each donor's CD8 memory used one plate, CD8 naive two, each CD4 subset three.

Naive CD8 populations comprised CD45RO-negative cells positively selected for CCR7, excluding terminally differentiated effector memory CD45RA+ cells. Healthy adults negative for HIV, lacking recent acute infections or vaccinations, served as donors. Clones were sequenced by immunoSEQ multiplex PCR, and TCRdb holds only the in-frame ones, with some missing. The sample holds under 700,000 clones; about 95% are singletons and the top ten take approximately 0.11%. The CDR3 loop spans 14 amino acids. V was clipped by 7 bases and J by 6 bases, with 18 bases between them. CDR1 and CDR2 (germline): LGHNT, FRNRAP.

The chain links TRBV12-5 to TRBJ1-1; unclear D gene. This receptor was identified in a woman in her 30s in good health. The sample comprised naive CD8+ T cells sorted from blood. Here the CDR3 DNA reads TGTGCTAGTGCCACGGAAACCGTAGCCCCTGAAGCTTTCTTT. Translating gives CASATETVAPEAFF.